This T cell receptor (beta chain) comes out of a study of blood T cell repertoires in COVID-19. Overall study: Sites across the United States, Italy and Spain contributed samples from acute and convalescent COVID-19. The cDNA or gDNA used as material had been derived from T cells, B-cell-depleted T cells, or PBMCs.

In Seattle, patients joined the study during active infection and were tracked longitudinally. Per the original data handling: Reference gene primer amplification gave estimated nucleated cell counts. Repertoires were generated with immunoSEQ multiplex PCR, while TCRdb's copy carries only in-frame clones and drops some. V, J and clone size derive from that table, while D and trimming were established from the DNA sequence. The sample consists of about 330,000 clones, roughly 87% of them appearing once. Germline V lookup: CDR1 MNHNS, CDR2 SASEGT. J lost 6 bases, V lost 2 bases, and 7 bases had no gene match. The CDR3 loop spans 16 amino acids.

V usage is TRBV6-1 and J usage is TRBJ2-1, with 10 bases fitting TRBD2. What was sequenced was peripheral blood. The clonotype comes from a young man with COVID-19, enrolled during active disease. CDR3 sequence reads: CASSEPLAGESNEQFF. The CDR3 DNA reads TGTGCCAGCAGTGAACCCCTAGCGGGAGAGTCCAATGAGCAGTTCTTC.